This T cell receptor (beta chain) was sequenced for a study of T cells in tuberculosis. The CDR3 runs to 15 residues. Germline V gives CDR1 MGHDK, CDR2 SYGVNS. V was cut by 0 bases and J by 0 bases, with 8 bases left in between. Data came from immunoSEQ multiplex PCR; TCRdb stores just in-frame clones and leaves some out. The sample shows 25,000 to 35,000 clones, approximately 93% of them seen only once. The sample consisted of PBMCs. The sequence was collected from a donor between 5 and 29 years old with latent tuberculosis or without tuberculosis infection. The gene calls are TRBV25-1 and TRBJ1-1, with no clear D. Here the CDR3 DNA reads TGTGCCAGCAGTGAATATGGTACTCTGAACACTGAAGCTTTCTTT. This gives the protein CASSEYGTLNTEAFF.